The next 26 T cell receptor beta chains were all read from a single sample in a study of CD8+CD57+ T cells in acquired aplastic anemia. Sequencing involved patients with CD8+CD57+ cell expansion previously shown by flow cytometry. Both TCR beta VDJ combination and CDR3 sequence profiling were carried out. Genomic DNA was the template for this profiling. A single record per CDR3 protein comes from TCRdb applying MiXCR to the reads. The sample records approximately 180,000 distinct CDR3 sequences, approximately 52% being singletons. Source material: sorted CD4+, CD8+, or CD8+CD57+ T cells (not recorded which) from PBMCs. These receptors all stem from a human donor with aplastic anemia.

This clonotype was seen ten or more times. The gene calls are TRBV24-1 and TRBJ2-1, with TRBD2 identical over 10 bases. The trim removed 9 bases at V and 8 bases at J, leaving 9 bases unmatched. The CDR3 totals 14 residues. The germline V gene has CDR1 KGHDR and CDR2 SFDVKD. The CDR3 spells CATVSSGRADEQFF. As DNA, the CDR3 is TGTGCCACCGTGTCCAGCGGGAGGGCCGATGAGCAGTTCTTC.

The rearrangement uses TRBV9 and TRBJ2-3; no reliable D call. The germline CDR1 and CDR2 sequences are SGDLS and YYNGEE. Trimming cost V 0 bases and J 2 bases, with 10 bases left between them. This CDR3 has 15 amino acids. This CDR3 reads CASSVGGSPTDTQYF. The CDR3 DNA is TGTGCCAGCAGCGTAGGGGGATCGCCCACAGATACGCAGTATTTT.

The sample holds one count of this clonotype. The chain employs TRBV11-1 and TRBJ1-2; D not certain. The germline V and J ends were trimmed by 3 bases and 4 bases, with 18 bases remaining between them. The germline V gene encodes CDR1 SGHAT and CDR2 FQDESV (reference sequence). The CDR3 consists of 16 residues. In DNA, the CDR3 is TGTGCCAGCAGCTTGGGTTTGGTCGGGTTGGGCTATGGCTACACCTTC. Residues: CASSLGLVGLGYGYTF.

There are many counts of this clonotype. The genes are TRBV11-2 and TRBJ2-7; the D is unclear. CDR1 SGHAT and CDR2 FQNNGV come from the germline V gene. The CDR3 is 13 residues long. The ends were cut back, 5 bases at V and 6 bases at J, with 14 bases in the middle. The CDR3 region is CASSPNPTTEQYF. CDR3 bases: TGTGCCAGCAGCCCCAACCCCACTACCGAGCAGTACTTC. Combining the CDR3 with reference TRBV11-2 and TRBJ2-7 gives the whole variable domain EAGVAQSPRYKIIEKRQSVAFWCNPISGHATLYWYQQILGQGPKLLIQFQNNGVVDDSQLPKDRFSAERLKGVDSTLKIQPAKLEDSAVYLCASSPNPTTEQYFGPGTRLTVT.

This chain links TRBV7-9 with TRBJ1-6; D not certain. Germline V CDR1 and CDR2: SEHNR, FQNEAQ (reference sequence). Trimming took 1 base from V and 9 from J, leaving 10 bases between them. The CDR3 has 14 amino acids. CDR3 nucleotides: TGTGCCAGCAGCTTAGGAGGGTTCGGTTCACCCCTCCACTTT. Protein product: CASSLGGFGSPLHF.

This clonotype was found many times. This chain joins TRBV20-1 and TRBJ2-7; D tentatively reads TRBD1 or TRBD2 (5 bases each). The germline V gene encodes CDR1 DFQATT and CDR2 SNEGSKA (reference sequence). This CDR3 has 13 amino acids. Trimming took 6 bases from V and 3 from J, leaving 15 bases between them. The CDR3 region has the DNA TGCAGTGCGCCGTCGAAGGGGAGCTACGAGCAGTACTTC. Its protein product is CSAPSKGSYEQYF.

The chain couples TRBV20-1 to TRBJ2-5; perhaps TRBD1 as D (5 bases). This CDR3 contains 15 residues. V was shortened by 3 bases and J by 5 bases, with 19 bases between the two germline ends. The germline CDR1 and CDR2 sequences are DFQATT and SNEGSKA (reference sequence). Written as DNA, the CDR3 is TGCAGTGCTAGCCCCCCTAAGGGGCTGGGGGAGACCCAGTACTTC. Amino acid sequence: CSASPPKGLGETQYF.

Turning to this clonotype: Since the CDR3 does not end with the conserved phenylalanine or tryptophan, this likely comes from a read error. The chain has TRBV15 and TRBJ1-1; no clear D gene. Germline CDR1 LNHNV, CDR2 YYDKDF (reference sequence). Trimming shortened V by 5 bases and J by 3 bases, and 4 bases separated the two germline ends. There are 11 residues in the CDR3. The CDR3 region is CATSGDTEAFS. Here the CDR3 DNA reads TGTGCCACCAGCGGTGACACTGAAGCTTTCTCT.

V gene TRBV10-3 combines with J gene TRBJ1-3; 11 nucleotides match TRBD1. Trimming took 11 bases from V and 0 from J; bases not matched to a gene: 3. Germline-derived CDR1 and CDR2 are ENHRY and SYGVKD. The CDR3 covers 14 residues. For the CDR3, the DNA is TGTGCCGCCGGACAGGGGGCCTCTGGAAACACCATATATTTT. Translation: CAAGQGASGNTIYF.

This clonotype has a single count. The chain carries TRBV2 and TRBJ2-2, with 9 bases matching TRBD2. This CDR3 comprises 16 residues. The germline V gene encodes CDR1 SNHLY and CDR2 FYNNEI. Germline trimming cut 4 bases from V and 5 bases from J; bases unmatched to any gene: 8. This CDR3 reads CASSGDSGSWTGELFF. For the CDR3, the DNA is TGTGCCAGCAGTGGAGATAGCGGGAGTTGGACCGGGGAGCTGTTTTTT. The variable domain in full, completed from reference TRBV2 and TRBJ2-2, reads EPEVTQTPSHQVTQMGQEVILRCVPISNHLYFYWYRQILGQKVEFLVSFYNNEISEKSEIFDDQFSVERPDGSNFTLKIRSTKLEDSAMYFCASSGDSGSWTGELFFGEGSRLTVL.

This clonotype was counted many times. The chain links TRBV29-1 to TRBJ1-2; D is perhaps TRBD1 (6 bases). Deletions cut 5 bases from V and 6 bases from J, with 13 bases between. Germline CDR1 is SQVTM and CDR2 is ANQGSEA. The CDR3 consists of 12 residues. CDR3 sequence: CSVRAGEDGYTF. CDR3 in DNA: TGCAGCGTTAGGGCAGGGGAAGATGGCTACACCTTC.

This rearrangement joins TRBV20-1 to TRBJ2-3, with D uncertain. The V end was cut by 2 bases, the J end by 6 bases, with 12 bases between. Germline V gives CDR1 DFQATT, CDR2 SNEGSKA (reference sequence). CDR3 length equals 13 residues. The CDR3 region has the DNA TGCAGTGCTAGATACCCCTTCGGTGATACGCAGTATTTT. It translates to CSARYPFGDTQYF.

This clonotype was seen only a few times. The J gene is TRBJ2-7, the V gene TRBV6-1; D tentatively reads TRBD1 or TRBD2 (5 bases each). Deletions cut 2 bases from V and 0 bases from J, with 17 bases between. Germline V lookup: CDR1 MNHNS, CDR2 SASEGT. This CDR3 is 17 amino acids long. CDR3 residues: CASSELQETKCSYEQYF. DNA for the CDR3: TGTGCCAGCAGTGAACTACAGGAGACTAAGTGCTCCTACGAGCAGTACTTC.

The gene calls are TRBV6-1 and TRBJ1-5; D not resolved. Germline V gene sequence: CDR1 MNHNS, CDR2 SASEGT. The CDR3 loop spans 14 amino acids. The germline V and J ends were trimmed by 5 bases and 1 base, with 9 bases remaining between them. The CDR3 DNA follows: TGTGCCAGCAGTACCGACGGGAGCAATCAGCCCCAGCATTTT. Translated, it gives CASSTDGSNQPQHF.

This chain uses TRBV19 with TRBJ2-2; 8 bases fit TRBD2. This CDR3 comprises 15 residues. After removal of 6 bases from V and 4 bases from J, the junction contained 7 bases not matched to a gene. The germline CDR1 and CDR2 sequences are LNHDA and SQIVND (reference sequence). The CDR3 sequence is CASRTPGGSTGELFF. CDR3 coding DNA: TGTGCCAGTAGGACCCCGGGGGGGTCCACCGGGGAGCTGTTTTTT.

The V call is TRBV29-1, the J call TRBJ1-5; TRBD1 is a possible D gene (5 bases). CDR1 is SQVTM, CDR2 ANQGSEA, per germline. V was shortened by 7 bases and J by 3 bases, with 13 bases between the two germline ends. The CDR3 length is 13 residues. The CDR3 DNA sequence: TGCAGCGGGAGTACAGGAAACAATCAGCCCCAGCATTTT. It yields the protein CSGSTGNNQPQHF.

This clonotype appeared a few times. Likely a read error: the CDR3 ends without its conserved phenylalanine or tryptophan. V is TRBV12-5 and J is TRBJ2-5, with D unresolved. V was trimmed by 1 base and J by 5 bases, leaving 11 bases between them. The CDR3 has 14 amino acids. Germline assignment: CDR1 LGHNT and CDR2 FRNRAP. The CDR3 reads CASGLGGVRETQYS. CDR3 sequence (DNA): TGTGCTAGTGGTTTGGGTGGGGTCCGGGAGACCCAGTACTCC.

This clonotype was seen only once. The V and J genes are TRBV2 and TRBJ2-3; D gene uncertain. Germline assignment: CDR1 SNHLY and CDR2 FYNNEI. CDR3 length: 13 amino acids. V lost 6 bases and J 3 bases, leaving 10 bases between the germline ends. CDR3 nucleotide sequence: TGTGCCAGCAGCCAGGAACTAACAGATACGCAGTATTTT. This codes for CASSQELTDTQYF. The full variable domain, its missing parts supplied by reference TRBV2 and TRBJ2-3, is EPEVTQTPSHQVTQMGQEVILRCVPISNHLYFYWYRQILGQKVEFLVSFYNNEISEKSEIFDDQFSVERPDGSNFTLKIRSTKLEDSAMYFCASSQELTDTQYFGPGTRLTVL.

The chain is built from TRBV18 and TRBJ1-1; D may be TRBD1 (5 bases). There are 14 residues in the CDR3. V was trimmed by 2 bases and J by 1 base, leaving 8 bases between them. Looked up from germline, CDR1 is KGHSH and CDR2 is LQKENI. The CDR3 sequence: CASSPGAGNTEAFF. The DNA for the CDR3 is TGTGCCAGCTCACCAGGGGCCGGGAACACTGAAGCTTTCTTT.

The chain carries TRBV7-9 and TRBJ2-7; tentatively, D is TRBD1 (5 bases). The germline V gene encodes CDR1 SEHNR and CDR2 FQNEAQ (reference sequence). V shed 4 bases and J shed 7 bases, with 11 bases lying between them. The CDR3 totals 12 residues. The CDR3 DNA follows: TGTGCCAGCAGCTCGGGCACAGGAGAGCAGTACTTC. It specifies CASSSGTGEQYF.

This clonotype was observed many times. J is TRBJ2-7 and V is TRBV11-3; D may match TRBD1 or TRBD2 (6 bases each). This CDR3 contains 15 residues. V shed 2 bases and J shed 6 bases, with 17 bases lying between them. Per germline, CDR1 SGHNT and CDR2 YENEEA. CDR3 residues: CASSLIAGAAGEQYF. In DNA, the CDR3 is TGTGCCAGCAGCTTAATTGCAGGGGCAGCGGGCGAGCAGTACTTC.

This clonotype showed up many times. The chain links TRBV5-6 to TRBJ2-7; TRBD2 matches at 13 bases. The ends lost 4 bases at V and 7 bases at J; junction bases unmatched: 8. CDR3 length equals 15 residues. Germline assignment: CDR1 SGHDT and CDR2 YYEEEE. The CDR3 DNA reads TGTGCCAGCAGCCGGAAACTAGCGGGAGGGGGAGAGCAGTACTTC. This codes for CASSRKLAGGGEQYF.

This clonotype was picked up many times. This chain connects TRBV4-2 to TRBJ2-3; unclear D gene. This CDR3 has 13 amino acids. The germline CDR1 and CDR2 sequences are LGHNA and YNFKEQ. The V gene lost 7 bases and the J gene lost 4 bases, with 12 bases spanning the gap. CDR3 in amino acids: CASTPPSADTQYF. The CDR3 nucleotides read TGTGCCAGCACCCCCCCTAGTGCAGATACGCAGTATTTT.

This clonotype was counted at least ten times. V usage is TRBV3-1 and J usage is TRBJ2-7; perhaps TRBD2 as D (6 bases). V was pared by 0 bases and J by 6 bases, with 9 bases between. This CDR3 contains 13 residues. Germline V gene sequence: CDR1 LGHDT, CDR2 YNNKEL (reference sequence). The chain's CDR3 is CASSQEPGGEQYF. The CDR3 DNA reads as TGTGCCAGCAGCCAAGAGCCCGGGGGCGAGCAGTACTTC.

This chain uses TRBV6-5 with TRBJ2-5, with D possibly matching TRBD1 (5 bases). Germline loops: CDR1 MNHEY, CDR2 SVGAGI. With 2 bases removed from V and 3 bases from J, the gap between germline ends came to 7 bases. The CDR3 consists of 13 residues. The CDR3 DNA follows: TGTGCCAGCAGTTACATCAGGGAAGAGACCCAGTACTTC. The encoded protein is CASSYIREETQYF.

This clonotype was counted between two and nine times. The chain employs TRBV6-4 and TRBJ2-7, with 9 bases that match TRBD1. After removal of 4 bases from V and 4 bases from J, the junction contained 8 bases not matched to a gene. The germline CDR1 and CDR2 sequences are MRHNA and SNTAGT. This CDR3 comprises 15 residues. CDR3 protein: CASSAGQGEIYEQYF. For the CDR3, the DNA is TGTGCCAGCAGTGCGGGACAGGGAGAGATTTACGAGCAGTACTTC.